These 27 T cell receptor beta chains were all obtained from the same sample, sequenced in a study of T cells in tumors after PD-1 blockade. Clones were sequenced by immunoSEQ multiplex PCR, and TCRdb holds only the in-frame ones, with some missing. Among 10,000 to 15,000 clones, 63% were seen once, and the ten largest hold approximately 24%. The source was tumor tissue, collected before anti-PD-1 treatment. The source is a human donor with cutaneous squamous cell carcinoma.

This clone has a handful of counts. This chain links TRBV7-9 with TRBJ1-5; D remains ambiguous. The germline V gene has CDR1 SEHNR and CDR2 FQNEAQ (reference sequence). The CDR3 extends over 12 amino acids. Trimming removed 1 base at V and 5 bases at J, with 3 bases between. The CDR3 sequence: CASSLGDQPQHF. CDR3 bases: TGTGCCAGCAGCTTAGGAGATCAGCCCCAGCATTTT. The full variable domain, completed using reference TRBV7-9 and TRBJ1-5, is DTGVSQNPRHKITKRGQNVTFRCDPISEHNRLYWYRQTLGQGPEFLTYFQNEAQLEKSRLLSDRFSAERPKGSFSTLEIQRTEQGDSAMYLCASSLGDQPQHFGDGTRLSIL.

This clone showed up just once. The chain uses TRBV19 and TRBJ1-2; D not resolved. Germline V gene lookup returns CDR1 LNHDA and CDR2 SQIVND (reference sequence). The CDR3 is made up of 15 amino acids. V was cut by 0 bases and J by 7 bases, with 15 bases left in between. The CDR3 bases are TGTGCCAGTAGTATAGAAGGGTCGCGGCGGGCTGGCTACACCTTC. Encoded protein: CASSIEGSRRAGYTF.

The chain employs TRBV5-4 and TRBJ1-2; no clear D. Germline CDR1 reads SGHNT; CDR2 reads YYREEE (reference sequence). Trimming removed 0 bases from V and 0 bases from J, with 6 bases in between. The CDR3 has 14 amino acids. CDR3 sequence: CASSLDSANYGYTF. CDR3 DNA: TGTGCCAGCAGCTTGGACAGCGCTAACTATGGCTACACCTTC.

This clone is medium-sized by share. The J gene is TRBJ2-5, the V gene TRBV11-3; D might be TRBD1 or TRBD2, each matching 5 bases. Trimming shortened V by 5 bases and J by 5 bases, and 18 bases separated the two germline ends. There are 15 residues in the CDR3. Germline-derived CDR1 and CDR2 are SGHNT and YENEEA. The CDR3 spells CASSPEGQGWETQYF. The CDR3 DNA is TGTGCCAGCAGCCCAGAGGGGCAGGGATGGGAGACCCAGTACTTC.

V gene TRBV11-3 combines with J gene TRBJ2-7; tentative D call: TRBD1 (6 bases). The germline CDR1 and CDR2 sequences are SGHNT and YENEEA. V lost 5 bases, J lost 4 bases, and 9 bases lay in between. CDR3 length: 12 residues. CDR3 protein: CASSLGQYEQYF. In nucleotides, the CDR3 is TGTGCCAGCAGCCTAGGACAGTACGAGCAGTACTTC.

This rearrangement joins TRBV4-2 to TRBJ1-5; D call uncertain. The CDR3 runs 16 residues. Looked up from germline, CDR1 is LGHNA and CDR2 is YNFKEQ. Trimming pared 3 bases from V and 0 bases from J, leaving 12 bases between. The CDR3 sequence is CASSHGGAYSNQPQHF. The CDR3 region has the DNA TGTGCCAGCAGCCATGGCGGAGCCTATAGCAATCAGCCCCAGCATTTT.

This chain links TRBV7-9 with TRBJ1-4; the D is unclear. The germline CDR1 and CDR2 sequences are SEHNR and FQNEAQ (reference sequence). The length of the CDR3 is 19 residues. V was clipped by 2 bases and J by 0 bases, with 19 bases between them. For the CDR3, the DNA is TGTGCCAGCAGCTTAAACCCGGGTAGCCGATATGCAACTAATGAAAAACTGTTTTTT. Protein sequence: CASSLNPGSRYATNEKLFF.

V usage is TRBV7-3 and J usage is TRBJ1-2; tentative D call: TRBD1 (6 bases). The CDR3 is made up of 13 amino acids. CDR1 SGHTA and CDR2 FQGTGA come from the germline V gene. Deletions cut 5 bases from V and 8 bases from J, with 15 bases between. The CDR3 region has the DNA TGTGCCAGCAGCGCTGACAGGACGGGGGGCTACACCTTC. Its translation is CASSADRTGGYTF.

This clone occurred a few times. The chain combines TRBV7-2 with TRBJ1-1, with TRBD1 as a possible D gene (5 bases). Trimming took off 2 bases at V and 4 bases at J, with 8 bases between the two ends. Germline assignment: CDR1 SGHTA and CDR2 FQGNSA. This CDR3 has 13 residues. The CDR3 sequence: CASSLLRGTEAFF. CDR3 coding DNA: TGTGCCAGCAGCTTATTGAGGGGCACTGAAGCTTTCTTT. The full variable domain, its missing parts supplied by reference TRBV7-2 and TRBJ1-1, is GAGVSQSPSNKVTEKGKDVELRCDPISGHTALYWYRQSLGQGLEFLIYFQGNSAPDKSGLPSDRFSAERTGGSVSTLTIQRTQQEDSAVYLCASSLLRGTEAFFGQGTRLTVV.

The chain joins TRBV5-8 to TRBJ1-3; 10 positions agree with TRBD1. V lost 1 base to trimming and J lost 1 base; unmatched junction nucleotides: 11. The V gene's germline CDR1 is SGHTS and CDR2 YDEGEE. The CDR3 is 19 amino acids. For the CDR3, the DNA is TGTGCCAGCAGCTTGACCGGGACAGGGGTACGATTTTCTGGAAACACCATATATTTT. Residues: CASSLTGTGVRFSGNTIYF. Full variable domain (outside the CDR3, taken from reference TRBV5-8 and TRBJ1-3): EAGVTQSPTHLIKTRGQQATLRCSPISGHTSVYWYQQALGLGLQFLLWYDEGEERNRGNFPPRFSGRQFPNYSSELNVNALELEDSALYLCASSLTGTGVRFSGNTIYFGEGSWLTVV.

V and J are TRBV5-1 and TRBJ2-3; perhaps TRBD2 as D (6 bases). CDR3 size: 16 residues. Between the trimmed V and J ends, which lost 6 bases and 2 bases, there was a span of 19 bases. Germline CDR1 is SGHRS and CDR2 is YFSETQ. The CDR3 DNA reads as TGCGCCAGCACCGCCGGGGTAGCGGCCTCCACAGATACGCAGTATTTT. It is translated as CASTAGVAASTDTQYF.

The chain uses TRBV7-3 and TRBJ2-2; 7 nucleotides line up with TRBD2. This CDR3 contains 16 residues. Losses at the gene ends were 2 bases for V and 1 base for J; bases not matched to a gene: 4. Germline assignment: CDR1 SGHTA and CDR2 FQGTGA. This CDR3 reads CASSLGGGLNTGELFF. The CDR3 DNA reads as TGTGCCAGCAGCTTAGGGGGGGGGTTGAACACCGGGGAGCTGTTTTTT.

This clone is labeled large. The DNA of the CDR3 is TGTGCCAGCAGCCTCGACTCCTACGAGCAGTACTTC. As protein: CASSLDSYEQYF. V usage is TRBV28 and J usage is TRBJ2-7; D remains ambiguous. Germline V gene sequence: CDR1 MDHEN, CDR2 SYDVKM. V was cut by 6 bases and J by 0 bases, with 6 bases left in between. The CDR3 consists of 12 residues.

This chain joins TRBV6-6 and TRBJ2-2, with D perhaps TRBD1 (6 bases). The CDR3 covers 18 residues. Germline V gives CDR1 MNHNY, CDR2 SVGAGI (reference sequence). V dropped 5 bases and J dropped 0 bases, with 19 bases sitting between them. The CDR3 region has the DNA TGTGCCAGCAGTCGATCGGCCTCAGGGGCATCGAACACCGGGGAGCTGTTTTTT. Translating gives CASSRSASGASNTGELFF.

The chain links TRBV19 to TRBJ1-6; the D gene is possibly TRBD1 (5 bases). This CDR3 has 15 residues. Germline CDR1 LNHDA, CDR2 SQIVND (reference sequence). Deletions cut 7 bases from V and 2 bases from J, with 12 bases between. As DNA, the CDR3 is TGTGCCAGTATGGCTCCGGGACCCTATAATTCACCCCTCCACTTT. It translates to CASMAPGPYNSPLHF.

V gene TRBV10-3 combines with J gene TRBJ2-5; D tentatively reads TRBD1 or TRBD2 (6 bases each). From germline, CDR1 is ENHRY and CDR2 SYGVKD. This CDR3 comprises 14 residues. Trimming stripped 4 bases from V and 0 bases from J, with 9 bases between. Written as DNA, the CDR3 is TGTGCCATCAGTGGAGGGGGGTACCAAGAGACCCAGTACTTC. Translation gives CAISGGGYQETQYF.

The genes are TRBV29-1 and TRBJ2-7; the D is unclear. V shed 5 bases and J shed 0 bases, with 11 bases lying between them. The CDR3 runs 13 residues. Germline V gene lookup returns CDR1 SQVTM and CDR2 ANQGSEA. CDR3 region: CSVLQVSSYEQYF. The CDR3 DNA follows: TGCAGCGTTCTTCAGGTGAGCTCCTACGAGCAGTACTTC.

CDR3 in DNA: TGTGCCAGCAGCACAGGGAACGTTCAGGAAAAACTGTTTTTT. This gives the protein CASSTGNVQEKLFF. The chain carries TRBV9 and TRBJ1-4; maybe TRBD1 (6 bases). The germline V and J ends were trimmed by 4 bases and 8 bases, with 15 bases remaining between them. CDR3 length equals 14 residues. Germline loops: CDR1 SGDLS, CDR2 YYNGEE.

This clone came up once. CDR3 DNA sequence: TGTGCCAGCAGTTACTCGGGGACAGGGGTGGTCGAGGAGCAGTTCTTC. Translated, it gives CASSYSGTGVVEEQFF. The chain recombines TRBV6-5 with TRBJ2-1, with 10 bases lining up with TRBD1. Germline CDR1 and CDR2: MNHEY and SVGAGI. The ends lost 0 bases at V and 10 bases at J; junction bases unmatched: 9. This CDR3 has 16 residues.

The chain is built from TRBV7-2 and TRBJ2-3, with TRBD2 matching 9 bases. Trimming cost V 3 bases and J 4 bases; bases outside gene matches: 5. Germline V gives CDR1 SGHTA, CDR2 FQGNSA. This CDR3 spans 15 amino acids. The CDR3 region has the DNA TGTGCCAGCAGCTTCGCGGGAGGGCTGGCAGATACGCAGTATTTT. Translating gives CASSFAGGLADTQYF.

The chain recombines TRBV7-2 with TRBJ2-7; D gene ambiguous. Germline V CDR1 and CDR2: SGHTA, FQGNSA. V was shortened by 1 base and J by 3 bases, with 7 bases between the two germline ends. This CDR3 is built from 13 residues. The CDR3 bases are TGTGCCAGCAGCTTAGTCTGGTACTACGAGCAGTACTTC. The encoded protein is CASSLVWYYEQYF. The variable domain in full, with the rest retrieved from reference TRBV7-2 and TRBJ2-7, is GAGVSQSPSNKVTEKGKDVELRCDPISGHTALYWYRQSLGQGLEFLIYFQGNSAPDKSGLPSDRFSAERTGGSVSTLTIQRTQQEDSAVYLCASSLVWYYEQYFGPGTRLTVT.

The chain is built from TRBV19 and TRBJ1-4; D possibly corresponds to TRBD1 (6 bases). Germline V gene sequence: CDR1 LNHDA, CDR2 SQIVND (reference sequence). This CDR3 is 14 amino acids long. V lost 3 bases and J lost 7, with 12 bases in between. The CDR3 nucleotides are TGTGCCAGTAGTATTGTCTGGGGGCGTGAAAAACTGTTTTTT. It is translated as CASSIVWGREKLFF.

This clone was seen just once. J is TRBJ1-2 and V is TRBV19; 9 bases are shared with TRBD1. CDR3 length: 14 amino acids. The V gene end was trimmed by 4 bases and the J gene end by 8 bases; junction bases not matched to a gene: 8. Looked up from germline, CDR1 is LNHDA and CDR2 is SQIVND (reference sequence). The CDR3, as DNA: TGTGCCAGTAGTACGAACGACAGGGGGGGAGGCTACACCTTC. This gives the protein CASSTNDRGGGYTF.

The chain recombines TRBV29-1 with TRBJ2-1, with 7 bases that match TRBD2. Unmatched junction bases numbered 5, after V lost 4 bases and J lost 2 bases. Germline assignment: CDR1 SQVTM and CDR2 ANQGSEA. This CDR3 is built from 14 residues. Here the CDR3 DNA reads TGCAGCGTTGTGCCGCGGGAGACCTACAATGAGCAGTTCTTC. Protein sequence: CSVVPRETYNEQFF.

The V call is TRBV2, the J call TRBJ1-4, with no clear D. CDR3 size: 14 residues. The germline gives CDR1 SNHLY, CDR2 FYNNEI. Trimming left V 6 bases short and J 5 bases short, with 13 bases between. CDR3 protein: CASRRTATNEKLFF. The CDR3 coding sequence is TGTGCCAGCAGGCGGACCGCTACGAATGAAAAACTGTTTTTT. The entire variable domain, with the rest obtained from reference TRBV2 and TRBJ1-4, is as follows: EPEVTQTPSHQVTQMGQEVILRCVPISNHLYFYWYRQILGQKVEFLVSFYNNEISEKSEIFDDQFSVERPDGSNFTLKIRSTKLEDSAMYFCASRRTATNEKLFFGSGTQLSVL.

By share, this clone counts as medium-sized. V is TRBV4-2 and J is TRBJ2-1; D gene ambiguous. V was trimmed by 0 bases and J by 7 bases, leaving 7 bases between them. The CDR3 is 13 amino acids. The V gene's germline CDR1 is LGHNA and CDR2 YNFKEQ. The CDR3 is CASSQDLVNEQFF. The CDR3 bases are TGTGCCAGCAGCCAAGATCTAGTGAATGAGCAGTTCTTC.

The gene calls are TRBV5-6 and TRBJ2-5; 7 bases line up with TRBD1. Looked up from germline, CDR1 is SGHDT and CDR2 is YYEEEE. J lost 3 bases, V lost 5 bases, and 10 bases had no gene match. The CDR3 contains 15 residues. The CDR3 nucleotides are TGTGCCAGCAGAGCAAGGACAGGCTCCAAAGAGACCCAGTACTTC. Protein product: CASRARTGSKETQYF. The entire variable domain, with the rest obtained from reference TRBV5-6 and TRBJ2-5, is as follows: DAGVTQSPTHLIKTRGQQVTLRCSPKSGHDTVSWYQQALGQGPQFIFQYYEEEERQRGNFPDRFSGHQFPNYSSELNVNALLLGDSALYLCASRARTGSKETQYFGPGTRLLVL.